The 31 T cell receptor beta chains listed next were all sequenced from one sample in a study of shared clonotypes between healthy human individuals. This table comes from immunoSEQ multiplex PCR, and its TCRdb copy is limited to in-frame clones, with some not included. The data show hundreds of thousands of clones, around 78% seen once. What was sequenced was PBMCs. The receptors stem from a woman aged 35 to 49 in good health. Some clones in this sample may be carry-over from other donors' samples.

This clone was picked up a small number of times. The chain uses TRBV11-1 and TRBJ1-2, with 9 bases that match TRBD1. Germline assignment: CDR1 SGHAT and CDR2 FQDESV (reference sequence). V dropped 5 bases and J dropped 4; count of bases not matched to a gene: 11. There are 16 residues in the CDR3. The CDR3 reads CASSQGTGYGPYGYTF. CDR3 nucleotides: TGTGCCAGCAGCCAAGGGACAGGGTATGGACCCTATGGCTACACCTTC. The entire variable domain, with the rest obtained from reference TRBV11-1 and TRBJ1-2, is as follows: EAEVAQSPRYKITEKSQAVAFWCDPISGHATLYWYRQILGQGPELLVQFQDESVVDDSQLPKDRFSAERLKGVDSTLKIQPAELGDSAMYLCASSQGTGYGPYGYTFGSGTRLTVV.

V gene TRBV5-1 combines with J gene TRBJ1-5, with a possible D match to TRBD1 (6 bases). This CDR3 has 14 residues. V was cut by 0 bases and J by 7 bases, with 11 bases left in between. Germline-derived CDR1 and CDR2 are SGHRS and YFSETQ. The DNA of the CDR3 is TGCGCCAGCAGCTTGGAGGGGGGAGTCCAGCCCCAGCATTTT. It translates to CASSLEGGVQPQHF. The whole variable domain, filled in from reference TRBV5-1 and TRBJ1-5, reads KAGVTQTPRYLIKTRGQQVTLSCSPISGHRSVSWYQQTPGQGLQFLFEYFSETQRNKGNFPGRFSGRQFSNSRSEMNVSTLELGDSALYLCASSLEGGVQPQHFGDGTRLSIL.

This clone was counted a single time. The J gene is TRBJ2-3, the V gene TRBV27; 9 bases match TRBD2. CDR3 length: 16 residues. After removal of 3 bases from V and 0 bases from J, the junction contained 4 bases not matched to a gene. Germline V CDR1 and CDR2: MNHEY, SMNVEV (reference sequence). CDR3 in amino acids: CASSFLAGSSTDTQYF. The CDR3 bases are TGTGCCAGCAGTTTCCTAGCGGGATCTAGCACAGATACGCAGTATTTT.

The sample holds a few counts of this clone. The CDR3 region is CASSFDRSSYEQYF. CDR3 sequence (DNA): TGTGCCAGCAGCTTCGACAGGAGCTCCTACGAGCAGTACTTC. The genes are TRBV7-2 and TRBJ2-7; D perhaps matches TRBD1 (6 bases). The CDR3 is 14 amino acids. Per germline, CDR1 SGHTA and CDR2 FQGNSA. Trimming shortened V by 3 bases and J by 0 bases, and 9 bases separated the two germline ends.

V gene TRBV18 combines with J gene TRBJ1-1; D gene uncertain. The CDR3 is 15 amino acids. V shed 1 base and J shed 3 bases, with 12 bases lying between them. The V gene's germline CDR1 is KGHSH and CDR2 LQKENI. CDR3 nucleotides: TGTGCCAGCTCACCACTAGAACTGCGGGACACTGAAGCTTTCTTT. It encodes CASSPLELRDTEAFF. The whole variable domain, remainder taken from reference TRBV18 and TRBJ1-1, is NAGVMQNPRHLVRRRGQEARLRCSPMKGHSHVYWYRQLPEEGLKFMVYLQKENIIDESGMPKERFSAEFPKEGPSILRIQQVVRGDSAAYFCASSPLELRDTEAFFGQGTRLTVV.

The chain recombines TRBV4-2 with TRBJ2-6; D remains ambiguous. Trimming shortened V by 0 bases and J by 2 bases, and 11 bases separated the two germline ends. The CDR3 is 17 amino acids. The germline gives CDR1 LGHNA, CDR2 YNFKEQ. This CDR3 is CASSQDVVVAGANVLTF. CDR3 in DNA: TGTGCCAGCAGCCAAGATGTGGTTGTAGCTGGGGCCAACGTCCTGACTTTC.

The chain is built from TRBV19 and TRBJ2-7; D unclear. Trimming left V 5 bases short and J 5 bases short, with 13 bases between. Germline lookup yields CDR1 LNHDA and CDR2 SQIVND (reference sequence). The CDR3 extends over 13 amino acids. The CDR3 here is CASSLESVDEQYF. The CDR3 coding sequence is TGTGCCAGTAGTCTGGAGTCGGTGGACGAGCAGTACTTC.

V is TRBV7-9 and J is TRBJ2-6; D not resolved. CDR3 length: 14 residues. V lost 5 bases to trimming and J lost 3 bases, with 8 bases between them. The V gene's germline CDR1 is SEHNR and CDR2 FQNEAQ (reference sequence). This CDR3 reads CASSPNFGANVLTF. As DNA, the CDR3 is TGTGCCAGCAGCCCCAATTTTGGGGCCAACGTCCTGACTTTC.

The CDR3 loop is CASSTTPGQNQPQHF. CDR3 DNA sequence: TGTGCCAGCAGTACCACCCCGGGACAGAATCAGCCCCAGCATTTT. The chain has TRBV27 and TRBJ1-5; TRBD1 aligns across 7 bases. Germline trimming cut 5 bases from V and 4 bases from J; bases unmatched to any gene: 8. The CDR3 is made up of 15 amino acids. CDR1 is MNHEY, CDR2 SMNVEV, per germline (reference sequence).

In its sample, this clone was seen many times. This chain uses TRBV4-2 with TRBJ2-5, with 12 bases lining up with TRBD2. This CDR3 is 17 amino acids long. The V gene end was trimmed by 1 base and the J gene end by 1 base; junction bases not matched to a gene: 4. In germline, CDR1 is LGHNA, CDR2 YNFKEQ. This chain's CDR3 is CASSQGTSGGTQETQYF. The CDR3, as DNA: TGTGCCAGCAGCCAAGGAACTAGCGGGGGGACCCAAGAGACCCAGTACTTC.

The rearrangement joins TRBV19 to TRBJ2-4; a possible D gene is TRBD1 (5 bases). Germline V gives CDR1 LNHDA, CDR2 SQIVND (reference sequence). Trimming shortened V by 4 bases and J by 4 bases, and 20 bases separated the two germline ends. The CDR3 is 17 residues long. The DNA of the CDR3 is TGTGCCAGTAGTACAGAAGGGGCCATCCTTGGGAAAAACATTCAGTACTTC. Its protein is CASSTEGAILGKNIQYF.

The chain carries TRBV11-3 and TRBJ2-5, with 10 bases that match TRBD2. The CDR3 sequence is 15 residues long. The ends lost 5 bases at V and 4 bases at J; junction bases unmatched: 7. The germline CDR1 and CDR2 sequences are SGHNT and YENEEA. This CDR3 reads CASSVGLAEAETQYF. The CDR3 coding sequence is TGTGCCAGCAGCGTAGGACTAGCGGAGGCAGAGACCCAGTACTTC.

Turning to this clone: This CDR3 is also generated by other DNA sequences in the sample. The chain uses TRBV28 and TRBJ2-1; D call uncertain. This CDR3 is built from 11 residues. V lost 5 bases and J lost 7, with 6 bases in between. The germline V gene has CDR1 MDHEN and CDR2 SYDVKM. The CDR3 DNA sequence: TGTGCCAGCAGTCTGAGAAATGAGCAGTTCTTC. It translates to CASSLRNEQFF.

The CDR3 is CASSSGPGLDTDTQYF. CDR3 bases: TGTGCCAGCAGCTCGGGACCGGGACTAGACACAGATACGCAGTATTTT. The J gene is TRBJ2-3, the V gene TRBV7-2; 8 positions match TRBD2. CDR3 length: 16 amino acids. Germline lookup yields CDR1 SGHTA and CDR2 FQGNSA. J was trimmed by 2 bases and V by 4 bases; bases with no gene match: 8.

The J gene is TRBJ2-3, the V gene TRBV2; TRBD2 matches at 10 bases. The CDR3 covers 16 residues. Per germline, CDR1 SNHLY and CDR2 FYNNEI. Germline trimming cut 0 bases from V and 4 bases from J; bases unmatched to any gene: 4. The CDR3 spells CASSEADSGRSDTQYF. As DNA, the CDR3 is TGTGCCAGCAGTGAAGCGGATAGCGGGAGGTCAGATACGCAGTATTTT. The complete variable domain, with remaining parts taken from reference TRBV2 and TRBJ2-3, reads EPEVTQTPSHQVTQMGQEVILRCVPISNHLYFYWYRQILGQKVEFLVSFYNNEISEKSEIFDDQFSVERPDGSNFTLKIRSTKLEDSAMYFCASSEADSGRSDTQYFGPGTRLTVL.

The chain uses TRBV19 and TRBJ1-5; D remains ambiguous. CDR3 length: 13 amino acids. V was trimmed by 5 bases and J by 9 bases, leaving 14 bases between them. Germline-derived CDR1 and CDR2 are LNHDA and SQIVND (reference sequence). The CDR3 region is CASSPGSRLPQHF. The CDR3 bases are TGTGCCAGTAGTCCGGGCTCACGATTGCCCCAGCATTTT.

V is TRBV29-1 and J is TRBJ2-1; D not certain. V lost 4 bases to trimming and J lost 2 bases, with 3 bases between them. CDR1 and CDR2 (germline): SQVTM, ANQGSEA. This CDR3 has 11 residues. The CDR3 DNA follows: TGCAGCGTTGGAACCTACAATGAGCAGTTCTTC. Amino acids: CSVGTYNEQFF.

In its sample, this clone was seen a few times. The V and J genes are TRBV6-1 and TRBJ2-3; 10 bases are shared with TRBD2. The V and J ends lost 3 bases and 2 bases, in that order; junction bases with no gene match: 8. Germline CDR1 MNHNS, CDR2 SASEGT. The CDR3 sequence is 17 residues long. This CDR3 is CASSERLAGQVTDTQYF. As DNA, the CDR3 is TGTGCCAGCAGTGAGAGACTAGCGGGTCAGGTCACAGATACGCAGTATTTT.

This chain connects TRBV29-1 to TRBJ2-7, with D perhaps matching TRBD1 (6 bases). V dropped 5 bases and J dropped 1 base, with 9 bases sitting between them. Germline-derived CDR1 and CDR2 are SQVTM and ANQGSEA. The CDR3 covers 12 residues. The CDR3 bases are TGCAGCGTTCCGGGACAATCCTACGAGCAGTACTTC. It yields the protein CSVPGQSYEQYF.

The V and J genes are TRBV19 and TRBJ2-1; TRBD1 might be the D (5 bases). V lost 1 base, J lost 6 bases, and 16 bases lay in between. Germline CDR1 LNHDA, CDR2 SQIVND (reference sequence). The CDR3 sequence is 16 residues long. The CDR3 sequence: CASSIVGGIGANEQFF. The CDR3 DNA is TGTGCCAGTAGTATAGTTGGCGGAATTGGGGCCAATGAGCAGTTCTTC.

The chain uses TRBV10-3 and TRBJ1-3; D unclear. The V and J ends lost 4 bases and 0 bases respectively, with 13 bases between them. The CDR3 runs 16 residues. Germline loops: CDR1 ENHRY, CDR2 SYGVKD. CDR3: CAISVAAGHSGNTIYF. The CDR3 DNA reads as TGTGCCATCAGTGTCGCGGCGGGCCACTCTGGAAACACCATATATTTT.

V is TRBV18 and J is TRBJ2-5; possibly TRBD2 for D (6 bases). V was cut by 1 base and J by 5 bases, with 14 bases left in between. Germline V CDR1 and CDR2: KGHSH, LQKENI. This CDR3 has 15 amino acids. In DNA, the CDR3 is TGTGCCAGCTCACCACAAGGCGGGACGGGGGAGACCCAGTACTTC. Amino acids: CASSPQGGTGETQYF. Together with reference TRBV18 and TRBJ2-5, the CDR3 gives the full variable domain: NAGVMQNPRHLVRRRGQEARLRCSPMKGHSHVYWYRQLPEEGLKFMVYLQKENIIDESGMPKERFSAEFPKEGPSILRIQQVVRGDSAAYFCASSPQGGTGETQYFGPGTRLLVL.

The CDR3 here is CASSELRAYTGELFF. CDR3 DNA: TGTGCCAGCAGTGAATTGAGAGCCTACACCGGGGAGCTGTTTTTT. V gene TRBV25-1 combines with J gene TRBJ2-2, with D uncertain. The CDR3 has 15 amino acids. Per germline, CDR1 MGHDK and CDR2 SYGVNS. V lost 1 base and J 3 bases, leaving 9 bases between the germline ends.

The CDR3 protein is CASSLGTSGSIEQFF. The CDR3 nucleotides read TGTGCCAGCAGCCTCGGGACTAGCGGGAGCATTGAGCAGTTCTTC. This chain uses TRBV7-9 with TRBJ2-1; TRBD2 aligns across 14 bases. Germline V lookup: CDR1 SEHNR, CDR2 FQNEAQ (reference sequence). V shed 5 bases and J 9 bases; nucleotides not matched to a gene: 6. CDR3 length equals 15 residues.

The CDR3 DNA is TGTGCCAGCAGTTTGGGACCTGCCCCGGGCATTCAGTACTTC. Its translation: CASSLGPAPGIQYF. J is TRBJ2-4 and V is TRBV28, with D perhaps assigned TRBD1 or TRBD2 (5 bases each). V was trimmed by 3 bases and J by 9 bases, leaving 15 bases between them. In germline, CDR1 is MDHEN, CDR2 SYDVKM. The CDR3 extends over 14 amino acids.

V is TRBV10-2 and J is TRBJ2-1; TRBD1 is a possible D gene (5 bases). The CDR3 is made up of 12 amino acids. With 7 bases removed from V and 6 bases from J, the gap between germline ends came to 10 bases. CDR1 and CDR2 (germline): WSHSY, SAAADI. DNA of the CDR3: TGCGCCAGCACCCAGGGAAGCAATGAGCAGTTCTTC. This encodes CASTQGSNEQFF.

Of note for this clone: Different DNA sequences within this sample yield the same CDR3. The gene calls are TRBV6-5 and TRBJ2-1; D is uncertain. CDR1 is MNHEY, CDR2 SVGAGI, per germline. V shed 0 bases and J shed 8 bases, with 8 bases lying between them. The CDR3 spans 13 residues. This CDR3 reads CASSYSTGDEQFF. The CDR3 bases are TGTGCCAGCAGTTACTCAACTGGGGATGAGCAGTTCTTC.

Here the CDR3 DNA reads TGTGCCAGCAGCTTAGGGGGCCCGGCAGATACGCAGTATTTT. Encoded protein: CASSLGGPADTQYF. The rearrangement joins TRBV5-4 to TRBJ2-3; 7 positions match TRBD1. Germline V lookup: CDR1 SGHNT, CDR2 YYREEE (reference sequence). Trimming cost V 2 bases and J 4 bases; bases outside gene matches: 4. This CDR3 contains 14 residues.

The chain employs TRBV4-1 and TRBJ1-2, with D unclear. The V end lost 1 base, the J end lost 5 bases, and 11 bases lay between the germline ends. Germline CDR1 is MGHRA and CDR2 is YSYEKL. The CDR3 contains 14 residues. The CDR3 reads CASSQVGDIYGYTF. In nucleotides, the CDR3 is TGCGCCAGCAGCCAAGTAGGAGACATTTATGGCTACACCTTC.

V is TRBV11-2 and J is TRBJ2-3; no firm D call. Germline CDR1 reads SGHAT; CDR2 reads FQNNGV. The V end lost 0 bases, the J end lost 6 bases, and 7 bases lay between the germline ends. The CDR3 loop spans 13 amino acids. Here the CDR3 reads CASSLDLGDTQYF. Written as DNA, the CDR3 is TGTGCCAGCAGCTTAGATTTAGGTGATACGCAGTATTTT.

The chain couples TRBV18 to TRBJ1-1; weak D call: TRBD1 (6 bases). With 2 bases removed from V and 6 bases from J, the gap between germline ends came to 16 bases. The germline CDR1 and CDR2 sequences are KGHSH and LQKENI. CDR3 length: 15 residues. For the CDR3, the DNA is TGTGCCAGCTCACCATTGGTTGAACAGGGCTCTGAAGCTTTCTTT. Its translation: CASSPLVEQGSEAFF.